This entry is about one TCR beta chain. At one end, the junction sequence differs from germline, possibly due to a read error. Germline values: CDR1 SNHLY, CDR2 FYNNEI. The CDR3 runs 13 residues. Measured with immunoSEQ multiplex PCR; TCRdb has only the in-frame clones, and not every one. Of 30,000 to 40,000 clones listed, around 85% are singletons. The time point was: pretreatment peripheral blood. Anywhere from 1 to 8 samples came from each patient, spanning pretreatment and on-treatment. This specimen comes from a study of PD-L1 blockade in urothelial cancer. Study-level background: Prior chemotherapy ranged from 0 to 3 regimens per patient.

The sequence derives from a man older than 75 with urothelial cancer. This rearrangement joins TRBV2 to TRBJ2-1; 9 nucleotides agree with TRBD2. The sample in question was PBMCs, obtained around atezolizumab (anti-PD-L1) treatment. DNA of the CDR3: TGTGCCAGCAGGTTAGAAGGGCTAGCGGGATCGATCTTC. It translates to CASRLEGLAGSIF.